This T cell receptor beta chain comes out of a study of EBV T-cell therapy then PD-1 blockade in nasopharyngeal carcinoma (dated by TCRdb to about 2021). What this sample's treatment or condition label stands for: AdE1-LMPpoly-expanded autologous EBV-specific T-cell therapy followed by anti-PD-1 nivolumab. The Qiagen DNeasy Kit was used to extract genomic DNA from the sorted cells. Deep sequencing of the TCR beta chain was done on the immunoSEQ platform. On the study's bioinformatics: The immunoSEQ Analyzer software was used to analyze the repertoire data. Held by TCRdb, this immuneACCESS table contains in-frame sequences only and omits some clones. Under half of the omission traces to an unresolved V gene where checked; the cause of the rest is unknown. That table is the source of V, J and clone size, and D and trimming were worked out from the DNA. In all, the sample holds under 25,000 clones, and more than 70% of those were seen once. Of the sample, 31% is held by the ten largest clones.

V loses 0 bases at its end and J loses 3 bases; junction bases beyond the gene matches: 15. CDR1 MNHEY and CDR2 SMNVEV were looked up in the germline V gene (reference sequence). The CDR3 runs 21 amino acids, cysteine and phenylalanine included. Here the CDR3 DNA is all that survives: 63 bases in frame from base 1. As to this clone: It lacks a known antigen. No much larger clone is present one base from it, and per-base qualities are unavailable.

The rearranged chain carries TRBV27 and TRBJ2-4, with 12 bases aligning to TRBD2. The sample consisted of CD8+ T cells from blood, taken around day 35 from a patient whose treatment included autologous EBV-specific T cells and nivolumab. The clonotype originates from a man in his forties or fifties with nasopharyngeal carcinoma. The CDR3 protein is CASSLSGLAGGRSLGKNIQYF. The nucleotide sequence is TGTGCCAGCAGTTTATCGGGCCTAGCGGGGGGGCGGTCTCTTGGCAAAAACATTCAGTACTTC.